This T cell receptor beta chain derives from a study of blood T cell repertoires in COVID-19. Overall study: Specimens from acute and convalescent COVID-19 originated in the United States, Italy and Spain. T cells, B-cell-depleted T cells, or PBMCs provided the cDNA or gDNA that served as material.

In germline, CDR1 is SGHVS, CDR2 FQNEAQ. The CDR3 runs to 15 residues. The trim removed 2 bases at V and 6 bases at J, leaving 9 bases unmatched. The authors' processing: Using reference gene primer amplification, nucleated cell counts were estimated. Clones were sequenced by immunoSEQ multiplex PCR, and TCRdb holds only the in-frame ones, with some missing. V and J calls plus clone size are reproduced from that table; the DNA served to infer D and trimming. Among 650,000 to 800,000 clones, around 90% were seen once, and the ten largest hold under 0.3%. Sequences were obtained from peripheral blood. The rearrangement uses TRBV7-8 and TRBJ2-7, with TRBD1 identical over 8 bases. The source is a woman aged 18-30 years with acute or convalescent COVID-19. The CDR3 sequence: CASSLHQMTGVEQYF. The CDR3 DNA reads as TGTGCCAGCAGCTTACACCAGATGACAGGGGTCGAGCAGTACTTC.